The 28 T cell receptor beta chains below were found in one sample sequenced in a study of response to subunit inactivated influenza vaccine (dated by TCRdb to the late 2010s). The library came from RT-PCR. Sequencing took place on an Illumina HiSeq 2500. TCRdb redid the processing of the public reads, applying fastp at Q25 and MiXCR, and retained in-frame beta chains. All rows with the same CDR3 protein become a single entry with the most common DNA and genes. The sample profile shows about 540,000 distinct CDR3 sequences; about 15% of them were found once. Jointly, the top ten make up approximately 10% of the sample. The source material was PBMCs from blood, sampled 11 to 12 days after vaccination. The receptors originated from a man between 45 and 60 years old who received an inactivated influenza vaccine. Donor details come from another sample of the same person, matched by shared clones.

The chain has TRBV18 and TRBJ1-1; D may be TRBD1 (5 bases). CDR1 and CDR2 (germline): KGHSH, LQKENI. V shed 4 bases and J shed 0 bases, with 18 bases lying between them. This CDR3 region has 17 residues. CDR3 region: CASSQTGGFGMNTEAFF. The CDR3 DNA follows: TGTGCCAGCTCACAAACCGGGGGGTTCGGGATGAACACTGAAGCTTTCTTT.

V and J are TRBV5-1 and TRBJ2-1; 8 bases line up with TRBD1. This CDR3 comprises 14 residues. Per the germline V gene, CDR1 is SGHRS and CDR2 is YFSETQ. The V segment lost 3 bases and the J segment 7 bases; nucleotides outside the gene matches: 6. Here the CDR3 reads CASSWQGAGNEQFF. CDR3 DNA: TGCGCCAGCAGCTGGCAGGGGGCTGGGAATGAGCAGTTCTTC. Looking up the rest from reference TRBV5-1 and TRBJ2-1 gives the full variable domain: KAGVTQTPRYLIKTRGQQVTLSCSPISGHRSVSWYQQTPGQGLQFLFEYFSETQRNKGNFPGRFSGRQFSNSRSEMNVSTLELGDSALYLCASSWQGAGNEQFFGPGTRLTVL.

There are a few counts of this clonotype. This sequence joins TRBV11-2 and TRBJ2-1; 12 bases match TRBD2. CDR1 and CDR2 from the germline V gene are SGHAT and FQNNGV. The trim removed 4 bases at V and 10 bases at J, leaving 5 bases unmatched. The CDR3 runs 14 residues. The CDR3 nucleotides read TGTGCCAGCAGCTGGCGGACTAGCGGGATCGAGCAGTTCTTC. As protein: CASSWRTSGIEQFF.

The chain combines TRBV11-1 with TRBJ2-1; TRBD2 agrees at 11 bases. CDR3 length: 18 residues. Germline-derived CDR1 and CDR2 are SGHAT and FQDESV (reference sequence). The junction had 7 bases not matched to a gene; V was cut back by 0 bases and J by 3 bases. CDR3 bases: TGTGCCAGCAGCTTAGCGCGGGGACTAGCGGAACTCTACAATGAGCAGTTCTTC. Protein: CASSLARGLAELYNEQFF.

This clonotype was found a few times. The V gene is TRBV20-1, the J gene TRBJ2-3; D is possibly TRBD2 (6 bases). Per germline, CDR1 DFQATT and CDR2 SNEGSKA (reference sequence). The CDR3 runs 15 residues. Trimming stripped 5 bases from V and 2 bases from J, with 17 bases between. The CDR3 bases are TGCAGTGCTGACGGAGGGACTTCCCTCACAGATACGCAGTATTTT. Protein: CSADGGTSLTDTQYF.

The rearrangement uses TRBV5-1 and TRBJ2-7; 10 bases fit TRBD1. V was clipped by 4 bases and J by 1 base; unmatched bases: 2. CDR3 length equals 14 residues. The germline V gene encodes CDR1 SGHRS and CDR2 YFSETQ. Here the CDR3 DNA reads TGCGCCAGCAGCATGGGACAGGGGTCCTACGAGCAGTACTTC. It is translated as CASSMGQGSYEQYF.

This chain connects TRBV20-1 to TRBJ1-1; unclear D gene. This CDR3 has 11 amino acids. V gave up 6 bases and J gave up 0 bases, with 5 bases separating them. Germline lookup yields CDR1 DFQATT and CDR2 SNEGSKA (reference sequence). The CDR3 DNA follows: TGCAGTGCCCATATGAACACTGAAGCTTTCTTT. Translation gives CSAHMNTEAFF.

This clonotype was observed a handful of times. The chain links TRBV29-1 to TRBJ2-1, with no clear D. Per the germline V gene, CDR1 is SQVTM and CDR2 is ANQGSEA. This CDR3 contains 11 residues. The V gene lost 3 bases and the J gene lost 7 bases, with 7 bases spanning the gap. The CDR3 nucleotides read TGCAGCGTTGATTTCAGAAATGAGCAGTTCTTC. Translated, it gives CSVDFRNEQFF.

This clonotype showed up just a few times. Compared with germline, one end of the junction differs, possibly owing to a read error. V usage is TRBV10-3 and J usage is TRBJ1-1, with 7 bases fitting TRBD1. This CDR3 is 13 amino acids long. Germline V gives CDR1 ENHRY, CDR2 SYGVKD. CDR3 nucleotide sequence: TGTGCCGTCAGGACAGGTGAGAACACTGAAGCTTTCTTT. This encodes CAVRTGENTEAFF.

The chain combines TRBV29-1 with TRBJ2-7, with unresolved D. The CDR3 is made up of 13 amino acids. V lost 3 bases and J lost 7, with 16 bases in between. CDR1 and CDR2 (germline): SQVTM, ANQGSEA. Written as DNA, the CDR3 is TGCAGCGTTGAGGAAGAATACACCTGGGAGCAGTACTTC. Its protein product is CSVEEEYTWEQYF.

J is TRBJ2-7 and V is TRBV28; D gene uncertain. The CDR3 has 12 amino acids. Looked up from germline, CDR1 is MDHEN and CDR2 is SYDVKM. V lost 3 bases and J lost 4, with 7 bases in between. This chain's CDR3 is CASSFTDYEQYF. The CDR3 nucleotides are TGTGCCAGCAGTTTCACAGATTACGAGCAGTACTTC.

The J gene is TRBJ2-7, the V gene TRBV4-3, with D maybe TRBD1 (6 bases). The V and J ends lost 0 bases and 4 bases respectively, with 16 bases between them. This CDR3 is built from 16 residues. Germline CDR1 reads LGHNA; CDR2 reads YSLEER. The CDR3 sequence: CASSQDFRRGLYEQYF. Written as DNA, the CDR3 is TGCGCCAGCAGCCAAGATTTCCGCAGGGGTCTGTACGAGCAGTACTTC.

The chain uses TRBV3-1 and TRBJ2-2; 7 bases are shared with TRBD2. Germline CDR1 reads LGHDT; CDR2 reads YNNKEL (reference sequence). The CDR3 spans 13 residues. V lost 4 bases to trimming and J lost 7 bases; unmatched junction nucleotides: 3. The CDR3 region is CASSLRTSGELFF. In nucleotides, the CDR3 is TGTGCCAGCAGCCTCCGGACTAGCGGGGAGCTGTTTTTT.

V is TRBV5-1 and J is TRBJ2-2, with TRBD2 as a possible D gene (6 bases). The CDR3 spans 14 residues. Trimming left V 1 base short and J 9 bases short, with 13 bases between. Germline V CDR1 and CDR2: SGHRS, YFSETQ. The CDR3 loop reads CASSLYAAGRELFF. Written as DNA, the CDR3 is TGCGCCAGCAGCTTGTACGCTGCGGGGCGGGAGCTGTTTTTT. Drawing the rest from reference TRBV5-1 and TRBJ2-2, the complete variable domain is KAGVTQTPRYLIKTRGQQVTLSCSPISGHRSVSWYQQTPGQGLQFLFEYFSETQRNKGNFPGRFSGRQFSNSRSEMNVSTLELGDSALYLCASSLYAAGRELFFGEGSRLTVL.

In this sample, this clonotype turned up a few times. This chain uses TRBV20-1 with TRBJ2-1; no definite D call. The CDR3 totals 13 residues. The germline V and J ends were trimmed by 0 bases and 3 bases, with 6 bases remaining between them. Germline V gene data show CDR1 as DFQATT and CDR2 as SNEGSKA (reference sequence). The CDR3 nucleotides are TGCAGTGCTAGAGATACTAACTACAATGAGCAGTTCTTC. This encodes CSARDTNYNEQFF.

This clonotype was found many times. The CDR3 loop reads CASSLGLAGVYNEQFF. In DNA form, the CDR3 reads TGTGCCAGCAGCTTAGGACTAGCGGGAGTCTACAATGAGCAGTTCTTC. The chain combines TRBV7-2 with TRBJ2-1; 12 nucleotides agree with TRBD2. V was pared by 1 base and J by 3 bases, with 1 base of the junction left unmatched. Looked up from germline, CDR1 is SGHTA and CDR2 is FQGNSA. The CDR3 loop spans 16 amino acids.

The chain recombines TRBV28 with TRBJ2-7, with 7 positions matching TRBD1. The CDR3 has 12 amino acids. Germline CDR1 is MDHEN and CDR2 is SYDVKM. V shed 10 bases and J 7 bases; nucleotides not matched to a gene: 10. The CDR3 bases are TGTGCCACCGGGACCTCAGGGGGAGAGCAGTACTTC. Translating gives CATGTSGGEQYF.

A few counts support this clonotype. DNA of the CDR3: TGTGCCAGCAGCCGCCGGGGACAGGTCCAGCGGGAGCCAGATACGCAGTATTTT. It codes for CASSRRGQVQREPDTQYF. The chain is built from TRBV11-1 and TRBJ2-3; either TRBD1 or TRBD2 may supply D (8 bases each). The length of the CDR3 is 18 residues. CDR1 and CDR2 (germline): SGHAT, FQDESV (reference sequence). V shed 5 bases and J shed 4 bases, with 25 bases lying between them.

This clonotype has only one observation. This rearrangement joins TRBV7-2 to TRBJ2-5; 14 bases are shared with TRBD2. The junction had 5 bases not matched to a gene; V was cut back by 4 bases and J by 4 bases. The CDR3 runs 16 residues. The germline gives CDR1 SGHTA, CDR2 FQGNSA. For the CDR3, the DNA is TGTGCCAGCAGCTCAGAGGGGACTAGCGGGGGAGAGACCCAGTACTTC. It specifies CASSSEGTSGGETQYF. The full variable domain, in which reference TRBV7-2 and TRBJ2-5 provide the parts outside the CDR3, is GAGVSQSPSNKVTEKGKDVELRCDPISGHTALYWYRQSLGQGLEFLIYFQGNSAPDKSGLPSDRFSAERTGGSVSTLTIQRTQQEDSAVYLCASSSEGTSGGETQYFGPGTRLLVL.

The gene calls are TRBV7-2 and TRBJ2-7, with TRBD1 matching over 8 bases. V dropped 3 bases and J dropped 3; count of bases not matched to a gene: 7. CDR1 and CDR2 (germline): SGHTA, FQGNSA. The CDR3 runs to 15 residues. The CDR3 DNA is TGTGCCAGCAGCTTCCGACAGGGGACAAGCTACGAGCAGTACTTC. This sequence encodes CASSFRQGTSYEQYF.

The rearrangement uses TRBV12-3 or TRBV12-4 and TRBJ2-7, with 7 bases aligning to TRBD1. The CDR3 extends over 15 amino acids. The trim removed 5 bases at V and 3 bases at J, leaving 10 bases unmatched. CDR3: CASSPRPQGLYEQYF. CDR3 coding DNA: TGTGCCAGCAGTCCCCGGCCACAGGGGCTCTACGAGCAGTACTTC.

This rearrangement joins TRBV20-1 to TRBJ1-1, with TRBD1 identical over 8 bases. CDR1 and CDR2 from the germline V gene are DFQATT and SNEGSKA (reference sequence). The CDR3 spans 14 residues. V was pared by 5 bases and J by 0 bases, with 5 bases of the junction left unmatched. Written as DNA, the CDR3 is TGCAGTGCTCCCCGACAGGGGATGAACACTGAAGCTTTCTTT. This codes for CSAPRQGMNTEAFF.

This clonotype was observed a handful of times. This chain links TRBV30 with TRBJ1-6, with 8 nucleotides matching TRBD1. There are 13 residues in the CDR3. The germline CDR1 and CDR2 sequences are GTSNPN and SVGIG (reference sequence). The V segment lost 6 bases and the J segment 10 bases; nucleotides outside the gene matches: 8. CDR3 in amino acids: CACGGQGISPLHF. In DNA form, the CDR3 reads TGTGCCTGCGGAGGACAGGGAATATCACCCCTCCACTTT.

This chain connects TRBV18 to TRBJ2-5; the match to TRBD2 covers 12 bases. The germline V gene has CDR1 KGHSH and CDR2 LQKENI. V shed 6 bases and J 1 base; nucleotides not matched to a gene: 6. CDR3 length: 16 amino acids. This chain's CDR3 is CASSPLAGGPQETQYF. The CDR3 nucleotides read TGTGCCAGCTCGCCGCTAGCGGGAGGGCCCCAAGAGACCCAGTACTTC.

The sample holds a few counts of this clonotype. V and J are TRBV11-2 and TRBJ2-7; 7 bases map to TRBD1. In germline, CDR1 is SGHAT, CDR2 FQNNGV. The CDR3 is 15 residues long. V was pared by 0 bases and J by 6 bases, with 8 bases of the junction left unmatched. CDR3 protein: CASSLDLWTGTEQYF. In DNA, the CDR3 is TGTGCCAGCAGCTTAGATCTCTGGACAGGAACCGAGCAGTACTTC.

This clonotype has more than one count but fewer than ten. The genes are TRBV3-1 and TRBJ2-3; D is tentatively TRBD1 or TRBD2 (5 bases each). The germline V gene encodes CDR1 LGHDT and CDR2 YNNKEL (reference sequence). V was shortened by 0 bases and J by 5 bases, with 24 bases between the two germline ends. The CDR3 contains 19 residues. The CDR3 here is CASSQELVWGSLEGDTQYF. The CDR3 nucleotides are TGTGCCAGCAGCCAAGAACTAGTATGGGGGAGCCTCGAGGGAGATACGCAGTATTTT.

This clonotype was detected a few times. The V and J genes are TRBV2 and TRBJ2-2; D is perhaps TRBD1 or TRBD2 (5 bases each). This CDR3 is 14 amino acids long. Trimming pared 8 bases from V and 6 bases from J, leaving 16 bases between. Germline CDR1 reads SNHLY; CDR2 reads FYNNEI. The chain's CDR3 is CASVDGTASGELFF. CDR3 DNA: TGTGCCAGCGTAGATGGGACCGCCTCCGGGGAGCTGTTTTTT.

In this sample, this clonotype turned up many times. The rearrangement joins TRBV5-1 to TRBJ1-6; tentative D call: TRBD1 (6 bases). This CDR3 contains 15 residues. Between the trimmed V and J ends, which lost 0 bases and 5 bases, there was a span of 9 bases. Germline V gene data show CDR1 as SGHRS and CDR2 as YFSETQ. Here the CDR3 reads CASSLEDRDNSPLHF. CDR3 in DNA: TGCGCCAGCAGCTTGGAGGACAGAGATAATTCACCCCTCCACTTT.